This entry concerns a single T cell receptor (beta chain). It may be a read error: a sequence one base away is much more abundant. The data belong to a study of breast tumors, draining lymph nodes, adjacent tissues. TCRdb reanalysed the multiplex PCR reads using MiXCR and keeps one entry per CDR3 protein. The sample carries tens of thousands of distinct CDR3 sequences, roughly 59% recorded once. Germline CDR1 is MNHNY and CDR2 is SVGAGI (reference sequence). The J segment lost 1 base and the V segment lost 6 bases, leaving 9 bases of the junction unmatched. This CDR3 contains 16 residues. The TCR originated in a female donor with breast cancer. Some clones in this sample may be carry-over from other donors' samples. This chain links TRBV6-6 with TRBJ1-5; 7 nucleotides align to TRBD1. The sample comprised breast tumor tissue. CDR3 residues: CASRPRQGTSNQPQHF. Written as DNA, the CDR3 is TGTGCCAGCAGACCAAGACAGGGAACAAGCAATCAGCCCCAGCATTTT.